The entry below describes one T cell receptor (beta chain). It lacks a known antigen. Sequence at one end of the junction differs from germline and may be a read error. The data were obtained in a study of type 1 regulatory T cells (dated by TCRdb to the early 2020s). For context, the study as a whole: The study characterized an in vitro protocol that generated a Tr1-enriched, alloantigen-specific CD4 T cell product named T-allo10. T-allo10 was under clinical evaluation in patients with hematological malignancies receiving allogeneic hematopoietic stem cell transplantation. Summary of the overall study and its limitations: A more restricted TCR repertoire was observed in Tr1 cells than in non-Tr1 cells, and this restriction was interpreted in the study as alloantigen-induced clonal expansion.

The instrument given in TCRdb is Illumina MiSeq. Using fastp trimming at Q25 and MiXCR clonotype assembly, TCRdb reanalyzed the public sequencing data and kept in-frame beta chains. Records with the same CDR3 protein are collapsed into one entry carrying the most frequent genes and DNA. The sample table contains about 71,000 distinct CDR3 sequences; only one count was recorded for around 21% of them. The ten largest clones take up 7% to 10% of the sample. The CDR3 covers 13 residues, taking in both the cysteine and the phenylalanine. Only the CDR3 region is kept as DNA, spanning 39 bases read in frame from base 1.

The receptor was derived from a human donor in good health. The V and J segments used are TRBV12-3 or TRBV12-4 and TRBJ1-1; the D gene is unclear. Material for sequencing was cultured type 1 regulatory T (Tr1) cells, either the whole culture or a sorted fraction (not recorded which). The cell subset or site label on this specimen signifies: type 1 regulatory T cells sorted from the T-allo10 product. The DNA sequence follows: TGTGCCATCAGTTTAAGGACGAACACTGAAGCTTTCTTT. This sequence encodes CAISLRTNTEAFF.